This record covers a single T cell receptor beta chain. What it binds is unknown. One junction end does not reproduce the germline sequence, and a read error may be involved. Assay used: immunoSEQ multiplex PCR; TCRdb lists only in-frame clones, some missing. The repertoire holds roughly 80,000 clones, with around nine tenths as singletons. These data originate in a study of OX40 agonist ivuxolimab in advanced cancers. Across the whole study: Patients got intravenous ivuxolimab at 0.01 to 10 mg/kg every 2 weeks. Partial responses, seen in three patients, involved one hepatocellular carcinoma and two cutaneous melanomas.

The study's findings and limits: Among the nonresponders, some also had low normalized T-cell clonal expansion. Among the lowest peripheral clonal expansion occurred in 0.1-3.0 mg/kg partial responders.

This CDR3 spans 15 amino acids. Germline CDR1 SNHLY, CDR2 FYNNEI. This sample comprised CD4+ or CD8+ T cells sorted from blood, obtained in a trial of the OX40 agonist ivuxolimab. The TCR was taken from an adult with an advanced solid tumor such as melanoma, head and neck, liver or kidney cancer. The genes are TRBV2 and TRBJ1-4, with 7 bases lining up with TRBD1. CDR3 loop: CASREGTATLEKLFF. The CDR3 DNA is TGTGCCAGCAGAGAAGGGACAGCTACCCTCGAAAAACTGTTTTTT.